This T cell receptor beta chain was captured in a study of graft-versus-host responses after intestinal transplantation. For the study at large: Every recipient had anti-thymocyte globulin induction and about three years of tacrolimus plus steroids. Whole-study results and caveats: Those patients showing graft-donor T cell macrochimerism displayed high graft-versus-host to host-versus-graft clonal ratios in allografts.

Details on this clone: Its antigen is undetermined.

This table comes from immunoSEQ multiplex PCR, and its TCRdb copy is limited to in-frame clones, with some not included. The sample consists of 84,000 or so clones, around 90% of them appearing once. Trimming cost V 0 bases and J 6 bases; bases outside gene matches: 1. The CDR3 contains 13 residues. Germline values: CDR1 GTSNPN, CDR2 SVGIG (reference sequence). This TCR derives from a human donor who was the organ donor for an intestinal transplant. The material sequenced was unstimulated CD8+ T cells sorted from spleen or lymph node cells, taken before transplant. The rearrangement uses TRBV30 and TRBJ2-1, with 8 bases fitting TRBD1. The CDR3 DNA sequence: TGTGCCTGGAGTGTAGGGACAGGCAATGAGCAGTTCTTC. This translates into CAWSVGTGNEQFF.